This T cell receptor (beta chain) was recorded in a study of shared clonotypes between healthy human individuals. A word on this clone: Its antigen is still unknown.

Original analysis: Junction-only sequences without quality scores were provided by ImmunoSEQ, so filtering was different. Measured with immunoSEQ multiplex PCR; TCRdb has only the in-frame clones, and not every one. V and J calls and clone size come straight from that table; D and trimming were deduced from the DNA. The sample shows about 700,000 clones, about 74% of them seen only once. General study findings and limits: Shared across four donors were around 5% of the naive CD4 clonotypes. The diversity represented, both genetic and in exposure history, was limited by few donors.

CDR1 and CDR2 (germline): SEHNR, FQNEAQ (reference sequence). Trimming pared 5 bases from V and 3 bases from J, leaving 10 bases between. This CDR3 comprises 14 residues. Sequences were obtained from memory CD4+ T cells sorted from blood. Subset in this sample: CD45RA-negative fraction. The sequence derives from a woman aged 30 to 39 in good health. V usage is TRBV7-9 and J usage is TRBJ1-4, with a tentative D call TRBD1 (5 bases). The CDR3 spells CASSLSGSNEKLFF. The CDR3, as DNA: TGTGCCAGCAGCCTTTCAGGGTCTAATGAAAAACTGTTTTTT.